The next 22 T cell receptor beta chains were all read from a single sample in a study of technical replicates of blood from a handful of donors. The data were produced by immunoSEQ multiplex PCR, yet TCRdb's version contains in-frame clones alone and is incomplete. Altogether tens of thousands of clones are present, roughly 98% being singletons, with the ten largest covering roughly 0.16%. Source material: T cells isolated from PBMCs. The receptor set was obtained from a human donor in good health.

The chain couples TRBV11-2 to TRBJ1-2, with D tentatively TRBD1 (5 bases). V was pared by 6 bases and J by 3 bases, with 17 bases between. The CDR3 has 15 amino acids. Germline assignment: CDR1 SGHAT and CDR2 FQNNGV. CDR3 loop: CASRKITGTYYGYTF. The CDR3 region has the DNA TGTGCCAGCAGAAAGATTACCGGGACTTACTATGGCTACACCTTC.

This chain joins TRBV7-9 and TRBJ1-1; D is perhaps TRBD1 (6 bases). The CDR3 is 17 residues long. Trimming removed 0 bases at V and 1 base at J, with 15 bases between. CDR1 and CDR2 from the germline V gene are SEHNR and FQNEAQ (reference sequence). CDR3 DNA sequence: TGTGCCAGCAGCTTAGCGCAGGGGCTTGGTTGGAACACTGAAGCTTTCTTT. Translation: CASSLAQGLGWNTEAFF. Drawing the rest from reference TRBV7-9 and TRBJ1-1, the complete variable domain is DTGVSQNPRHKITKRGQNVTFRCDPISEHNRLYWYRQTLGQGPEFLTYFQNEAQLEKSRLLSDRFSAERPKGSFSTLEIQRTEQGDSAMYLCASSLAQGLGWNTEAFFGQGTRLTVV.

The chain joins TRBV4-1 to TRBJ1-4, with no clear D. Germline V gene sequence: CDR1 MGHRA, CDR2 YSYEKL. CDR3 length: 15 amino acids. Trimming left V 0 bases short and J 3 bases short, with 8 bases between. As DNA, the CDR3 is TGCGCCAGCAGCCAAGATACGAGGGCTAATGAAAAACTGTTTTTT. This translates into CASSQDTRANEKLFF.

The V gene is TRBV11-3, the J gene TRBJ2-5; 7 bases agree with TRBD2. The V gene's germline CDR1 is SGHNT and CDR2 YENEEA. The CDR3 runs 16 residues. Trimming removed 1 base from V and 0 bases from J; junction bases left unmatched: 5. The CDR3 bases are TGTGCCAGCAGCTTAGGGGGGGGACTCTACCAAGAGACCCAGTACTTC. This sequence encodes CASSLGGGLYQETQYF.

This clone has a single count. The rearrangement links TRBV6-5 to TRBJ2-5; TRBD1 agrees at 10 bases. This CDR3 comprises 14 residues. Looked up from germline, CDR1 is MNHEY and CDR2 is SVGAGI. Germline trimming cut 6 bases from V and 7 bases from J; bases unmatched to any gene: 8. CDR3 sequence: CASSSDRGRGTQYF. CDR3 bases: TGTGCCAGCAGCTCCGACAGGGGGCGCGGGACCCAGTACTTC.

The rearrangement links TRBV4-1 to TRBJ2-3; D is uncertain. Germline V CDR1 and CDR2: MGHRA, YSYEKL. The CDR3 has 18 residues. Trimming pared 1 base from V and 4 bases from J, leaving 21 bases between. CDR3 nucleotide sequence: TGCGCCAGCAGCCAAGGGATAAAGTATCTAACAGCTCCAGATACGCAGTATTTT. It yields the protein CASSQGIKYLTAPDTQYF.

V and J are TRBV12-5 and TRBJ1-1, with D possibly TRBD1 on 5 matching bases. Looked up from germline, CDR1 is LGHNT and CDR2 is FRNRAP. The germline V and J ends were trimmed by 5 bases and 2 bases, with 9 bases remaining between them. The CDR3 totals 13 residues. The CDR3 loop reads CASGPDSNTEAFF. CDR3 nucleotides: TGTGCTAGTGGTCCTGACAGTAACACTGAAGCTTTCTTT. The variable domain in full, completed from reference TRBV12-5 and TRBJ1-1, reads DARVTQTPRHKVTEMGQEVTMRCQPILGHNTVFWYRQTMMQGLELLAYFRNRAPLDDSGMPKDRFSAEMPDATLATLKIQPSEPRDSAVYFCASGPDSNTEAFFGQGTRLTVV.

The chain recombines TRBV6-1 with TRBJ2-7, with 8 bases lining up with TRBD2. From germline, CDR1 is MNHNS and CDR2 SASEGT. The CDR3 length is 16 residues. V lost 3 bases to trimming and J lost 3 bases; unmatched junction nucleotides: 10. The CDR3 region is CASSDRGLVVIYEQYF. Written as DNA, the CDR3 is TGTGCCAGCAGTGACCGGGGACTAGTAGTGATCTACGAGCAGTACTTC.

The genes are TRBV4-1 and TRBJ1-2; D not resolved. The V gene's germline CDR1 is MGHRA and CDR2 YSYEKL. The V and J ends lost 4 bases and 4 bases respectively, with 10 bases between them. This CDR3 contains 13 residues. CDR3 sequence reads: CASSPLGSYGYTF. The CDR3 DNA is TGCGCCAGCAGCCCCCTCGGGAGCTATGGCTACACCTTC.

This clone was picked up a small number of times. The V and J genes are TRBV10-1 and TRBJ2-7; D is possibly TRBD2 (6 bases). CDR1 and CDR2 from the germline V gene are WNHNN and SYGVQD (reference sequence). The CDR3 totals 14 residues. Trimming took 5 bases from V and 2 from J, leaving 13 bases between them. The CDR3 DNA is TGCGCCAGCAGTCCAGGGACGGGAGCCTACGAGCAGTACTTC. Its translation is CASSPGTGAYEQYF.

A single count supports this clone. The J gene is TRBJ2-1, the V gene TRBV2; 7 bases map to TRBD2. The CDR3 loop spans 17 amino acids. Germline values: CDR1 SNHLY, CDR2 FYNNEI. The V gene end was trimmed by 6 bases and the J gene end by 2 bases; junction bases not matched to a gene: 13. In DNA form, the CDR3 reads TGTGCCAGCAGAATACAGCCGCTAGCGGAGGCCTACAATGAGCAGTTCTTC. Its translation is CASRIQPLAEAYNEQFF.

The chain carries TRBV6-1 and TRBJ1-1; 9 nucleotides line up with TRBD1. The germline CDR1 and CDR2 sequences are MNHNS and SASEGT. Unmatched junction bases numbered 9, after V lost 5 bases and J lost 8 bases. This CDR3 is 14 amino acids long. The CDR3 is CASSLSTGGFEAFF. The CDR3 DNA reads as TGTGCCAGCAGTTTGTCAACAGGGGGCTTCGAAGCTTTCTTT.

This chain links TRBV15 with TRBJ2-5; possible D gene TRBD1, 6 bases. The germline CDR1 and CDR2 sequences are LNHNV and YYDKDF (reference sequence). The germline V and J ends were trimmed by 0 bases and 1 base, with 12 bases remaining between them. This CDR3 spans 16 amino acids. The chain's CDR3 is CATSRDFGGPQETQYF. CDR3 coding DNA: TGTGCCACCAGCAGAGATTTTGGGGGCCCCCAAGAGACCCAGTACTTC.

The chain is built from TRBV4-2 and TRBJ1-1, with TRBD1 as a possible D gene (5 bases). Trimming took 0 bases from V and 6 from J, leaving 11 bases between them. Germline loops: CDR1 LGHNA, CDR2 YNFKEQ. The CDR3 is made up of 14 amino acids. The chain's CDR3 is CASSQDRGTPEAFF. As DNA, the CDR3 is TGTGCCAGCAGCCAAGATCGGGGGACCCCTGAAGCTTTCTTT.

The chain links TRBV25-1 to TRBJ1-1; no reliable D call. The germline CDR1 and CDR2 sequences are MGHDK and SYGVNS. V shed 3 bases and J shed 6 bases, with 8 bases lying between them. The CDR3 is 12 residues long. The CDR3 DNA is TGTGCCAGCAGTGATGGCGCGGCTGAAGCTTTCTTT. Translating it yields CASSDGAAEAFF.

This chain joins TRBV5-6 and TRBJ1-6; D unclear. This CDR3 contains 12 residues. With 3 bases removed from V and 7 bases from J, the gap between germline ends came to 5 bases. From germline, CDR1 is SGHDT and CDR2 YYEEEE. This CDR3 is CASSSQNSPLHF. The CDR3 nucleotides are TGTGCCAGCAGCTCCCAGAATTCACCCCTCCACTTT.

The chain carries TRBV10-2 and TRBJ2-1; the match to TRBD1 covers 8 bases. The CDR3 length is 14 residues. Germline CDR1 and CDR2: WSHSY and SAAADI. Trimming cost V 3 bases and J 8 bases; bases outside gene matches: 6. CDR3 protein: CASSDRDRLYEQFF. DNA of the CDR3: TGCGCCAGCAGTGACCGGGACAGGCTCTATGAGCAGTTCTTC.

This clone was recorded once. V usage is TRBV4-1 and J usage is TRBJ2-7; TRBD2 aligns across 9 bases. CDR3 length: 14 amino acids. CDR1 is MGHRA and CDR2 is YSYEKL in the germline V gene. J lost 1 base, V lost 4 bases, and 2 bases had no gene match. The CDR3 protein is CASSRSGSSYEQYF. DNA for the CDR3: TGCGCCAGCAGCCGTAGCGGGAGTTCCTACGAGCAGTACTTC.

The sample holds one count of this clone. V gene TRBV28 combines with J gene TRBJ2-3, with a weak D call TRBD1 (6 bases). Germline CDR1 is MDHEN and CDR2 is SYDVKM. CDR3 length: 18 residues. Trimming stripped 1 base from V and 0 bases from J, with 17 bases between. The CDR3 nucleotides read TGTGCCAGCAGTTTATCGGGCCTCAGGACAGTGAGCACAGATACGCAGTATTTT. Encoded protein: CASSLSGLRTVSTDTQYF.

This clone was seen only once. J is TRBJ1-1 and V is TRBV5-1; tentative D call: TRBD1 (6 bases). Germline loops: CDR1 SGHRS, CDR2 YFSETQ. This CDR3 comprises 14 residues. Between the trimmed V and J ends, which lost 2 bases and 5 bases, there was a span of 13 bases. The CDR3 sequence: CASSFSGEGTEAFF. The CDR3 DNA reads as TGCGCCAGCAGCTTTTCAGGGGAGGGGACTGAAGCTTTCTTT. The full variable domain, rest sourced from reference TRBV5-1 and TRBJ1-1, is KAGVTQTPRYLIKTRGQQVTLSCSPISGHRSVSWYQQTPGQGLQFLFEYFSETQRNKGNFPGRFSGRQFSNSRSEMNVSTLELGDSALYLCASSFSGEGTEAFFGQGTRLTVV.

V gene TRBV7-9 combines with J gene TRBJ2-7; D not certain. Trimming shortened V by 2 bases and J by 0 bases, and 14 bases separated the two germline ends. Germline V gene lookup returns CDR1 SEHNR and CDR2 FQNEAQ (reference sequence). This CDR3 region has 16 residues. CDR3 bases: TGTGCCAGCAGCTTAAAGTCTAGTGCCCCCTCCTACGAGCAGTACTTC. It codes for CASSLKSSAPSYEQYF.

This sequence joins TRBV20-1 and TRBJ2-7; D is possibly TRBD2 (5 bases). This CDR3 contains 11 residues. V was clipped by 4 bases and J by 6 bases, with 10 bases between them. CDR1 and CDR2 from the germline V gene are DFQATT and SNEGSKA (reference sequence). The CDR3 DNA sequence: TGCAGTGCTACCCCCGGGGTCGAGCAGTACTTC. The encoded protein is CSATPGVEQYF.